The next 10 T cell receptor beta chains were all read from a single sample in a study of T cell responses to AZD1222 COVID-19 vaccine. Method: immunoSEQ multiplex PCR; TCRdb's copy keeps in-frame clones and lacks some. The data show roughly 170,000 clones, with approximately 90% seen just once and approximately 3% held by the top ten. This specimen was peripheral blood, taken on day 0 of AZD1222 vaccination. The receptors originated from an adult in good health.

The V call is TRBV6-5, the J call TRBJ1-1, with 7 bases identical to TRBD1. V was clipped by 1 base and J by 6 bases; unmatched bases: 5. The CDR3 runs 14 residues. Germline-derived CDR1 and CDR2 are MNHEY and SVGAGI. The CDR3 DNA follows: TGTGCCAGCAGTTACTTTACAGGGGAGGCTGAAGCTTTCTTT. Residues: CASSYFTGEAEAFF.

In nucleotides, the CDR3 is TGCGCCAGCAGCTTTCTGAACAGGGGATCCGGGAATTCCTACGAGCAGTACTTC. Translated, it gives CASSFLNRGSGNSYEQYF. This chain links TRBV5-1 with TRBJ2-7; TRBD1 matches 7 bases. V lost 2 bases, J lost 1 base, and 15 bases stayed unmatched. CDR1 SGHRS and CDR2 YFSETQ come from the germline V gene. The CDR3 is 18 residues long.

The CDR3 bases are TGTGCCAGCACCACCAGTGGGACAGGGAGGGAAAAACTGTTTTTT. Translating it yields CASTTSGTGREKLFF. The rearrangement joins TRBV7-9 to TRBJ1-4; 9 bases match TRBD1. Per the germline V gene, CDR1 is SEHNR and CDR2 is FQNEAQ (reference sequence). The V segment lost 7 bases and the J segment 8 bases; nucleotides outside the gene matches: 11. The length of the CDR3 is 15 residues.

The CDR3 loop is CASSKGLGRGDTQYF. The CDR3, as DNA: TGTGCCAGCAGCAAAGGACTGGGGAGGGGAGATACGCAGTATTTT. The chain is built from TRBV3-1 (or the pseudogene TRBV3-2) and TRBJ2-3; 7 bases align to TRBD2. Germline V lookup: CDR1 LGHDT, CDR2 YNNKEL (reference sequence). The CDR3 has 15 amino acids. V lost 5 bases, J lost 5 bases, and 10 bases stayed unmatched.

This chain's CDR3 is CASSPPGQGAYEQYF. CDR3 sequence (DNA): TGTGCCAGTAGCCCCCCGGGACAGGGGGCCTACGAGCAGTACTTC. The genes are TRBV19 and TRBJ2-7; 11 bases map to TRBD1. Germline-derived CDR1 and CDR2 are LNHDA and SQIVND (reference sequence). V was pared by 6 bases and J by 2 bases, with 6 bases of the junction left unmatched. This CDR3 is built from 15 residues.

J is TRBJ2-2 and V is TRBV25-1, with D possibly being TRBD1 (6 bases). This CDR3 has 14 amino acids. V lost 3 bases and J lost 5, with 10 bases in between. Germline V CDR1 and CDR2: MGHDK, SYGVNS. The CDR3 nucleotides are TGTGCCAGCAGTGAGTACAGGGCAACCGGGGAGCTGTTTTTT. This encodes CASSEYRATGELFF.

The rearrangement uses TRBV15 and TRBJ1-5, with TRBD1 matching over 9 bases. J lost 4 bases, V lost 5 bases, and 6 bases had no gene match. Germline loops: CDR1 LNHNV, CDR2 YYDKDF (reference sequence). The CDR3 length is 15 residues. The DNA of the CDR3 is TGTGCCACCAGCCGGTGGACAGGGGATAATCAGCCCCAGCATTTT. The encoded protein is CATSRWTGDNQPQHF.

The chain combines TRBV6-5 with TRBJ1-2; the D gene is possibly TRBD1 (6 bases). Germline CDR1 is MNHEY and CDR2 is SVGAGI. The CDR3 totals 13 residues. The V end lost 6 bases, the J end lost 10 bases, and 18 bases lay between the germline ends. The CDR3 nucleotides are TGTGCCAGCAGCACTCTGACTACAGGGTACTACACCTTC. Translated, it gives CASSTLTTGYYTF.

This clone was seen a single time. The chain carries TRBV19 and TRBJ1-5; D gene unclear. Trimming cost V 7 bases and J 0 bases, with 13 bases left between them. Germline CDR1 reads LNHDA; CDR2 reads SQIVND (reference sequence). The CDR3 is made up of 15 amino acids. The CDR3 protein is CASTPSSGSNQPQHF. The CDR3 bases are TGTGCCAGTACTCCTTCCTCAGGTAGCAATCAGCCCCAGCATTTT. Combining the CDR3 with reference TRBV19 and TRBJ1-5 gives the whole variable domain DGGITQSPKYLFRKEGQNVTLSCEQNLNHDAMYWYRQDPGQGLRLIYYSQIVNDFQKGDIAEGYSVSREKKESFPLTVTSAQKNPTAFYLCASTPSSGSNQPQHFGDGTRLSIL.

The chain is built from TRBV5-1 and TRBJ2-5, with D possibly being TRBD1 or TRBD2 (5 bases each). This CDR3 region has 15 residues. Per the germline V gene, CDR1 is SGHRS and CDR2 is YFSETQ. The ends were cut back, 0 bases at V and 7 bases at J, with 16 bases in the middle. Here the CDR3 DNA reads TGCGCCAGCAGCTTGGGACTCGGGGACGGAGGGACCCAGTACTTC. It codes for CASSLGLGDGGTQYF.